A single sample gave rise to the 17 T cell receptor beta chains below, sequenced in a study of T cell repertoires in cytomegalovirus infection. TCRdb re-called the reads with MiXCR, one entry per CDR3 protein. The sample records fewer than 1,000,000 distinct CDR3 sequences, 31% being singletons. For these receptors, no antigen is known. The sample in question was cultured CD8+ T cells from PBMCs, obtained from culture after CMV antigen stimulation. Receptors were obtained from a human donor in good health (CMV status not recorded). Some clones in this sample may be carry-over from other donors' samples.

This clonotype has a handful of counts. The chain couples TRBV6-2 or TRBV6-3 to TRBJ2-7, with unresolved D. The CDR3 is made up of 15 amino acids. Trimming shortened V by 0 bases and J by 0 bases, and 9 bases separated the two germline ends. Germline V CDR1 and CDR2: MNHEY, SVGEGT. CDR3 coding DNA: TGTGCCAGCAGTTACTCAGGCAGGTTCTCCTACGAGCAGTACGTC. Translation gives CASSYSGRFSYEQYV.

The chain has TRBV4-3 and TRBJ1-2, with a weak D call TRBD1 (6 bases). V lost 3 bases, J lost 6 bases, and 14 bases lay in between. CDR1 and CDR2 (germline): LGHNA, YSLEER. The CDR3 consists of 14 residues. The CDR3 DNA reads TGCGCCAGCAGCCATAAAACAGGGTACGATGGCTACACCTTC. Residues: CASSHKTGYDGYTF.

In this sample, this clonotype turned up a few times. This chain connects TRBV4-3 to TRBJ1-5; TRBD1 agrees at 11 bases. The CDR3 is 15 residues long. Germline CDR1 reads LGHNA; CDR2 reads YSLEER. J gave up 7 bases and V 0 bases, and 2 bases lay outside the gene matches. The CDR3 sequence: CASSQDGQGAQPQHF. The CDR3 DNA sequence: TGCGCCAGCAGCCAAGATGGACAGGGGGCACAGCCCCAGCATTTT.

In its sample, this clonotype was seen a few times. V gene TRBV2 combines with J gene TRBJ2-5; D ambiguous. Germline V lookup: CDR1 SNHLY, CDR2 FYNNEI. V lost 5 bases and J 2 bases, leaving 9 bases between the germline ends. The CDR3 runs 13 residues. The CDR3: CASSPVDQETQYF. In DNA form, the CDR3 reads TGTGCCAGCAGTCCAGTGGATCAAGAGACCCAGTACTTC.

In this sample, this clonotype turned up many times. V and J are TRBV19 and TRBJ1-1; the D is unclear. This CDR3 contains 13 residues. Germline CDR1 LNHDA, CDR2 SQIVND (reference sequence). V lost 7 bases to trimming and J lost 4 bases, with 13 bases between them. The CDR3 bases are TGTGCCAGTACCGCAGGATTAGGCACTGAAGCTTTCTTT. The encoded protein is CASTAGLGTEAFF.

This clonotype came up a few times. The chain has TRBV9 and TRBJ2-3; weak D call: TRBD2 (7 bases). CDR1 is SGDLS and CDR2 is YYNGEE in the germline V gene. CDR3 length: 17 amino acids. Trimming removed 3 bases at V and 5 bases at J, with 22 bases between. The CDR3 sequence: CASSGHGGPPREDTQYF. The CDR3 DNA sequence: TGTGCCAGCAGCGGTCACGGGGGGCCTCCCCGGGAAGATACGCAGTATTTT. Full variable domain (remainder filled in from reference TRBV9 and TRBJ2-3): DSGVTQTPKHLITATGQRVTLRCSPRSGDLSVYWYQQSLDQGLQFLIQYYNGEERAKGNILERFSAQQFPDLHSELNLSSLELGDSALYFCASSGHGGPPREDTQYFGPGTRLTVL.

A remark on this clonotype: A read error may be the cause here, since a much bigger clone is one base away. The CDR3 loop is CASSIFVTEAFF. Here the CDR3 DNA reads TGTGCCAGTAGTATCTTCGTCACTGAAGCTTTCTTT. The chain links TRBV19 to TRBJ1-1; the D is unclear. CDR1 LNHDA and CDR2 SQIVND come from the germline V gene (reference sequence). Trimming left V 3 bases short and J 4 bases short, with 6 bases between. The CDR3 runs to 12 residues.

This chain connects TRBV5-5 to TRBJ2-3; D possibly corresponds to TRBD1 (5 bases). The CDR3 has 12 residues. V lost 4 bases, J lost 6 bases, and 9 bases lay in between. The germline gives CDR1 SGHKS, CDR2 YYEKEE (reference sequence). CDR3 amino acids: CASSPRQDTQYF. The CDR3 DNA sequence: TGTGCCAGCAGCCCCAGACAGGATACGCAGTATTTT.

Ten or more counts support this clonotype. The chain uses TRBV7-8 and TRBJ1-1; unclear D gene. Germline V gene sequence: CDR1 SGHVS, CDR2 FQNEAQ. V lost 0 bases and J lost 3, with 8 bases in between. The CDR3 is 14 amino acids. CDR3 region: CASSLAQTYTEAFF. DNA for the CDR3: TGTGCCAGCAGCTTAGCACAGACTTACACTGAAGCTTTCTTT.

This clonotype was seen only a few times. This sequence joins TRBV12-3 or TRBV12-4 and TRBJ2-1; weak D call: TRBD2 (5 bases). V lost 8 bases and J 0 bases, leaving 11 bases between the germline ends. CDR3 length: 14 residues. The chain's CDR3 is CASATGVSYNEQFF. Here the CDR3 DNA reads TGTGCCAGCGCGACCGGGGTCTCCTACAATGAGCAGTTCTTC.

This clonotype appeared once. The chain is built from TRBV2 and TRBJ1-5; D remains ambiguous. This CDR3 has 16 amino acids. Germline CDR1 reads SNHLY; CDR2 reads FYNNEI. The germline V and J ends were trimmed by 4 bases and 5 bases, with 18 bases remaining between them. The CDR3 DNA is TGTGCCAGCAGTGGAACTCCGGTGGCGGGCGATCAGCCCCAGCATTTT. Amino acids: CASSGTPVAGDQPQHF.

This clonotype was seen many times. V is TRBV12-3 or TRBV12-4 and J is TRBJ2-3; TRBD2 matches at 11 bases. This CDR3 is built from 17 residues. J gave up 6 bases and V 4 bases, and 12 bases lay outside the gene matches. CDR3 nucleotides: TGTGCCAGCAGTTCCTCTTCGACTAGCGGGGTTCTGGATACGCAGTATTTT. Protein sequence: CASSSSSTSGVLDTQYF.

The chain links TRBV6-5 to TRBJ2-6; 7 positions agree with TRBD1. The CDR3 is 21 amino acids. Trimming took 0 bases from V and 0 from J; bases not matched to a gene: 14. Germline values: CDR1 MNHEY, CDR2 SVGAGI. DNA for the CDR3: TGTGCCAGCAGTTACTCTTTCCGCACAGGGGCCCGAAGCTCTGGGGCCAACGTCCTGACTTTC. The encoded protein is CASSYSFRTGARSSGANVLTF.

This clonotype was detected only a few times. The rearrangement links TRBV7-9 to TRBJ2-3; 7 bases map to TRBD2. V trimming: 5 bases; J trimming: 3 bases; junction bases outside the gene matches: 17. The length of the CDR3 is 18 residues. Germline CDR1 is SEHNR and CDR2 is FQNEAQ (reference sequence). CDR3 DNA sequence: TGTGCCAGCAGCCTGAAGCGGGGTAACCCTAGCAGTACAGATACGCAGTATTTT. As protein: CASSLKRGNPSSTDTQYF. Drawing the rest from reference TRBV7-9 and TRBJ2-3, the complete variable domain is DTGVSQNPRHKITKRGQNVTFRCDPISEHNRLYWYRQTLGQGPEFLTYFQNEAQLEKSRLLSDRFSAERPKGSFSTLEIQRTEQGDSAMYLCASSLKRGNPSSTDTQYFGPGTRLTVL.

The chain couples TRBV7-9 to TRBJ1-6; 8 bases match TRBD1. CDR3 length equals 15 residues. Germline V CDR1 and CDR2: SEHNR, FQNEAQ (reference sequence). The trim removed 4 bases at V and 6 bases at J, leaving 5 bases unmatched. The CDR3 spells CASSSPGQANSPLHF. CDR3 nucleotide sequence: TGTGCCAGCAGCTCGCCGGGACAGGCTAATTCACCCCTCCACTTT. The variable domain in full, completed from reference TRBV7-9 and TRBJ1-6, reads DTGVSQNPRHKITKRGQNVTFRCDPISEHNRLYWYRQTLGQGPEFLTYFQNEAQLEKSRLLSDRFSAERPKGSFSTLEIQRTEQGDSAMYLCASSSPGQANSPLHFGNGTRLTVT.

This clonotype was counted only a few times. V usage is TRBV4-1 and J usage is TRBJ1-5; D is unresolved. Trimming pared 0 bases from V and 10 bases from J, leaving 10 bases between. The CDR3 has 13 amino acids. Germline CDR1 is MGHRA and CDR2 is YSYEKL. CDR3 sequence reads: CASSQEVGDPQHF. The CDR3 DNA is TGCGCCAGCAGCCAAGAGGTCGGCGATCCCCAGCATTTT.

This clonotype was found a few times. The chain recombines TRBV2 with TRBJ2-7; maybe TRBD1 (6 bases). Germline V lookup: CDR1 SNHLY, CDR2 FYNNEI. Trimming took off 6 bases at V and 2 bases at J, with 11 bases between the two ends. CDR3 size: 13 residues. The CDR3 here is CASRTGWAYEQYV. CDR3 bases: TGTGCCAGCAGAACAGGGTGGGCCTACGAGCAGTACGTC.